This T cell receptor beta chain was profiled in a study of T cell responses to AZD1222 COVID-19 vaccine. This table comes from immunoSEQ multiplex PCR, and its TCRdb copy is limited to in-frame clones, with some not included. The data hold about 120,000 clones, with roughly 92% observed a single time. Trimming cost V 0 bases and J 4 bases, with 15 bases left between them. The CDR3 sequence is 15 residues long. CDR1 and CDR2 from the germline V gene are GTSNPN and SVGIG (reference sequence). Pooled together were second doses at about 4 or about 12 weeks. This TCR was sampled from an adult who received the AZD1222 COVID-19 vaccine. The rearrangement links TRBV30 to TRBJ1-2; unclear D gene. This sample comprised peripheral blood, obtained 28 days after the second AZD1222 dose. The CDR3 sequence is CAWSVGADGPYGYTF. The CDR3 DNA is TGTGCCTGGAGTGTAGGAGCGGACGGACCCTATGGCTACACCTTC.